Below, 26 T cell receptor beta chains from the same sample are listed, as sequenced in a study of T cell responses to AZD1222 COVID-19 vaccine. Assay used: immunoSEQ multiplex PCR; TCRdb lists only in-frame clones, some missing. The repertoire consists of approximately 73,000 clones, with about four fifths occurring once and the leading ten covering approximately 9.8%. This sample comprised peripheral blood, obtained on day 0 of AZD1222 vaccination. The receptors derive from an adult in good health.

The chain links TRBV10-1 to TRBJ2-7; D is ambiguous. The germline V gene encodes CDR1 WNHNN and CDR2 SYGVQD (reference sequence). Trimming removed 3 bases at V and 0 bases at J, with 6 bases between. The CDR3 extends over 13 amino acids. This CDR3 is CASSDGTSYEQYF. The CDR3 nucleotides read TGCGCCAGCAGTGATGGCACCTCCTACGAGCAGTACTTC.

The chain recombines TRBV28 with TRBJ1-2; 9 bases match TRBD1. The CDR3 spans 16 residues. V trimming: 5 bases; J trimming: 8 bases; junction bases outside the gene matches: 15. In germline, CDR1 is MDHEN, CDR2 SYDVKM. Written as DNA, the CDR3 is TGTGCCAGCAGTCAAGTACCCGGGACAGGGTCTGGGGGCTACACCTTC. It codes for CASSQVPGTGSGGYTF.

V and J are TRBV5-4 and TRBJ1-2; weak D call: TRBD1 (5 bases). Germline-derived CDR1 and CDR2 are SGHNT and YYREEE (reference sequence). CDR3 length equals 15 residues. The V gene lost 4 bases and the J gene lost 2 bases, with 15 bases spanning the gap. CDR3 in amino acids: CASSLSSGGNYGYTF. DNA of the CDR3: TGTGCCAGCAGCCTGTCATCCGGGGGAAACTATGGCTACACCTTC.

The rearrangement links TRBV1 to TRBJ1-6. TRBV1 is a listed pseudogene. The CDR3 contains 17 residues. The DNA of the CDR3 is TGCACCAGCAGCCAAGATGAGACGGATCCCCTTGGTTCACCCCTCCACTTT. Amino acids: CTSSQDETDPLGSPLHF.

This chain links TRBV6-5 with TRBJ2-2; D ambiguous. Germline loops: CDR1 MNHEY, CDR2 SVGAGI. V lost 0 bases and J 0 bases, leaving 5 bases between the germline ends. The CDR3 runs 15 residues. The CDR3 DNA sequence: TGTGCCAGCAGTTACTCATCCGCGAACACCGGGGAGCTGTTTTTT. It is translated as CASSYSSANTGELFF.

V is TRBV9 and J is TRBJ2-5, with TRBD1 matching over 7 bases. The V segment lost 4 bases and the J segment 4 bases; nucleotides outside the gene matches: 4. CDR3 length: 13 residues. Germline values: CDR1 SGDLS, CDR2 YYNGEE. The CDR3 DNA reads as TGTGCCAGCAGCCCCCGGGACAGAGAGACCCAGTACTTC. Protein product: CASSPRDRETQYF.

This chain links TRBV6-1 with TRBJ1-5; D uncertain. Germline V lookup: CDR1 MNHNS, CDR2 SASEGT. The CDR3 extends over 16 amino acids. Between the trimmed V and J ends, which lost 2 bases and 3 bases, there was a span of 14 bases. The CDR3 DNA sequence: TGTGCCAGCAGTGAACCAGGAGGGATTGACAATCAGCCCCAGCATTTT. Translating it yields CASSEPGGIDNQPQHF.

Concerning this clone: One end of the junction varies from germline; a read error may be responsible. V and J are TRBV12-3 or TRBV12-4 and TRBJ2-4; TRBD2 might be the D (5 bases). CDR3 length: 13 amino acids. The CDR3 DNA sequence: TGTGCCAGTAGTTTGGGAGAATCAGACATTCAGTACTTC. Its translation is CASSLGESDIQYF.

The chain links TRBV3-1 (or the pseudogene TRBV3-2) to TRBJ1-1, with no clear D. The length of the CDR3 is 15 residues. V lost 1 base and J lost 4, with 13 bases in between. The germline gives CDR1 LGHDT, CDR2 YNNKEL (reference sequence). CDR3 region: CASSQGSAKPTEAFF. The CDR3 region has the DNA TGTGCCAGCAGCCAAGGGAGCGCCAAGCCCACTGAAGCTTTCTTT.

This chain joins TRBV7-9 and TRBJ2-1; D unresolved. The CDR3 runs 11 residues. V was pared by 5 bases and J by 4 bases, with 3 bases between. Germline assignment: CDR1 SEHNR and CDR2 FQNEAQ (reference sequence). In DNA, the CDR3 is TGTGCCAGCAGCGTGTACAATGAGCAGTTCTTC. Amino acid sequence: CASSVYNEQFF.

The rearrangement links TRBV27 to TRBJ1-2; D call uncertain. V lost 5 bases, J lost 4 bases, and 8 bases lay in between. This CDR3 spans 12 amino acids. Looked up from germline, CDR1 is MNHEY and CDR2 is SMNVEV (reference sequence). The CDR3 DNA is TGTGCCAGCAGTGGACGGCTCTATGGCTACACCTTC. Translating it yields CASSGRLYGYTF.

The chain is built from TRBV29-1 and TRBJ2-7; D tentatively reads TRBD1 or TRBD2 (5 bases each). The CDR3 covers 13 residues. Germline CDR1 reads SQVTM; CDR2 reads ANQGSEA. The V gene lost 2 bases and the J gene lost 2 bases, with 10 bases spanning the gap. The DNA for the CDR3 is TGCAGCGTTGAATGGGACCTTACCTACGAGCAGTACTTC. Translating gives CSVEWDLTYEQYF.

V is TRBV7-9 and J is TRBJ1-4; tentatively, D is TRBD1 (6 bases). The CDR3 is made up of 16 amino acids. Trimming left V 2 bases short and J 8 bases short, with 18 bases between. The germline V gene has CDR1 SEHNR and CDR2 FQNEAQ (reference sequence). This CDR3 reads CASSLNRQGYNEKLFF. The CDR3 nucleotides are TGTGCCAGCAGCTTAAATCGCCAGGGGTATAACGAAAAACTGTTTTTT.

The V call is TRBV19, the J call TRBJ2-7; no clear D. V was pared by 5 bases and J by 0 bases, with 5 bases between. Germline CDR1 is LNHDA and CDR2 is SQIVND (reference sequence). The CDR3 length is 12 residues. CDR3 nucleotide sequence: TGTGCCAGTAGTGCCAGCTCCTACGAGCAGTACTTC. It specifies CASSASSYEQYF.

The V gene is TRBV19, the J gene TRBJ2-2; TRBD1 might be the D (5 bases). The germline V gene has CDR1 LNHDA and CDR2 SQIVND (reference sequence). The CDR3 is 14 residues long. The V and J ends lost 1 base and 4 bases respectively, with 7 bases between them. As DNA, the CDR3 is TGTGCCAGTAGTATAGTTCAGGGCACCGGGGAGCTGTTTTTT. This translates into CASSIVQGTGELFF.

The chain uses TRBV2 and TRBJ1-5; D is uncertain. V gave up 6 bases and J gave up 5 bases, with 14 bases separating them. Germline lookup yields CDR1 SNHLY and CDR2 FYNNEI. The CDR3 totals 14 residues. The CDR3: CASRPDGEYQPQHF. CDR3 in DNA: TGTGCCAGCAGACCGGACGGAGAATATCAGCCCCAGCATTTT.

CDR3 sequence (DNA): TGTGCCAGCAAGAGGACAGGGGGATACACTGAAGCTTTCTTT. Protein product: CASKRTGGYTEAFF. This chain connects TRBV6-5 to TRBJ1-1; 10 nucleotides match TRBD1. Trimming took 7 bases from V and 3 from J; bases not matched to a gene: 5. Looked up from germline, CDR1 is MNHEY and CDR2 is SVGAGI. The CDR3 spans 14 residues.

J is TRBJ1-6 and V is TRBV5-1; TRBD1 matches at 10 bases. CDR3 length: 14 amino acids. V was pared by 3 bases and J by 10 bases, with 4 bases of the junction left unmatched. Per the germline V gene, CDR1 is SGHRS and CDR2 is YFSETQ. CDR3 sequence reads: CASSSDRGLSPLHF. CDR3 nucleotide sequence: TGCGCCAGCAGCTCCGACAGGGGGCTCTCACCCCTCCACTTT.

The V call is TRBV4-2, the J call TRBJ2-1; TRBD1 agrees at 7 bases. CDR1 and CDR2 (germline): LGHNA, YNFKEQ. The CDR3 is 13 residues long. V trimming: 4 bases; J trimming: 8 bases; junction bases outside the gene matches: 5. For the CDR3, the DNA is TGTGCCAGCAGCCCCGACAGGGCGGATGAGCAGTTCTTC. This sequence encodes CASSPDRADEQFF.

The rearrangement links TRBV7-9 to TRBJ1-1, with D perhaps matching TRBD1 (6 bases). The CDR3 consists of 14 residues. The ends were cut back, 2 bases at V and 3 bases at J, with 10 bases in the middle. Germline V gene data show CDR1 as SEHNR and CDR2 as FQNEAQ (reference sequence). As DNA, the CDR3 is TGTGCCAGCAGCTTATCAGGGGCGCACACTGAAGCTTTCTTT. Translation: CASSLSGAHTEAFF.

This chain connects TRBV7-9 to TRBJ2-5; 8 bases match TRBD2. The CDR3 loop spans 14 amino acids. CDR1 SEHNR and CDR2 FQNEAQ come from the germline V gene (reference sequence). V shed 8 bases, J shed 5 bases, and the junction held 10 bases outside the gene matches. CDR3 residues: CASGKSGGYETQYF. CDR3 in DNA: TGTGCCAGCGGGAAAAGCGGGGGTTACGAGACCCAGTACTTC.

The chain uses TRBV28 and TRBJ1-1, with D possibly matching TRBD1 (5 bases). The CDR3 is 15 amino acids. Germline CDR1 MDHEN, CDR2 SYDVKM. The V and J ends lost 6 bases and 1 base respectively, with 15 bases between them. CDR3 sequence reads: CASRGPYGKNTEAFF. As DNA, the CDR3 is TGTGCCAGCAGGGGGCCATACGGGAAGAACACTGAAGCTTTCTTT.

V and J are TRBV9 and TRBJ1-5; D is possibly TRBD1 (5 bases). CDR3 size: 17 residues. Trimming removed 1 base from V and 0 bases from J, with 14 bases in between. Germline lookup yields CDR1 SGDLS and CDR2 YYNGEE. CDR3 nucleotides: TGTGCCAGCAGCGTAAGGAGGGGTTCGGATAGCAATCAGCCCCAGCATTTT. Residues: CASSVRRGSDSNQPQHF.

This chain connects TRBV7-3 to TRBJ1-2, with TRBD1 as a possible D gene (6 bases). Germline V CDR1 and CDR2: SGHTA, FQGTGA. CDR3 length: 15 residues. The V end was cut by 5 bases, the J end by 4 bases, with 17 bases between. CDR3 sequence: CASSPFQGQSYGYTF. The CDR3 DNA reads as TGTGCCAGCAGCCCGTTTCAGGGACAAAGCTATGGCTACACCTTC.

The genes are TRBV11-2 and TRBJ1-3, with 7 bases aligning to TRBD1. CDR3 length: 15 residues. J gave up 1 base and V 5 bases, and 5 bases lay outside the gene matches. From germline, CDR1 is SGHAT and CDR2 FQNNGV. The CDR3 here is CASSPRQGSGNTIYF. DNA for the CDR3: TGTGCCAGCAGCCCCCGACAGGGATCTGGAAACACCATATATTTT.

This sequence joins TRBV6-2 or TRBV6-3 and TRBJ2-7; D gene unclear. CDR1 is MNHEY and CDR2 is SVGEGT in the germline V gene. The CDR3 has 13 amino acids. Trimming took 3 bases from V and 2 from J, leaving 8 bases between them. In nucleotides, the CDR3 is TGTGCCAGCAGTTATTCTGACACCTACGAGCAGTACTTC. Translated: CASSYSDTYEQYF.